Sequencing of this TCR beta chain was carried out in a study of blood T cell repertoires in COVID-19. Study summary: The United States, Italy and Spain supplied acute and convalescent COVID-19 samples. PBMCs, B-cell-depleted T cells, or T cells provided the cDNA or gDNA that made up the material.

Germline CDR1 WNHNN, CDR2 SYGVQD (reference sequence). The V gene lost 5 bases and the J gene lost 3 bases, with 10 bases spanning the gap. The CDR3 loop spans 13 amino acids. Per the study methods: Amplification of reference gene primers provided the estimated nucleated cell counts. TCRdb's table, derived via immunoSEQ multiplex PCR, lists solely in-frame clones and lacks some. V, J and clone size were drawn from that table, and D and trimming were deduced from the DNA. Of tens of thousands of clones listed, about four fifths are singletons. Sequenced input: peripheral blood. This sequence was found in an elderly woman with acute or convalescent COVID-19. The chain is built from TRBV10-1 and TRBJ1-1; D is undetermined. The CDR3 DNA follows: TGCGCCAGCAGTCTCGGAGCGGACACTGAAGCTTTCTTT. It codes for CASSLGADTEAFF.